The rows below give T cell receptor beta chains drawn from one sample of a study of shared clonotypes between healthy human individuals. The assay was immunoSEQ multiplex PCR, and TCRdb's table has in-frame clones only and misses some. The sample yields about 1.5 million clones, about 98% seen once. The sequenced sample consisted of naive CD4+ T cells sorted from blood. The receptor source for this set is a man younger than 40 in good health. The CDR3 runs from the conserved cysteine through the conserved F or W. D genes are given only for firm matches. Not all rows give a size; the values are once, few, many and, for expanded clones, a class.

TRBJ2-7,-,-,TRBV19,CASSLFKGPYEQYF,TGTGCCAGTAGTCTTTTTAAGGGACCCTACGAGCAGTACTTC
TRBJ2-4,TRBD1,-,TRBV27,CASSLYGTGLNIQYF,TGTGCCAGCAGTTTATATGGGACAGGTTTGAACATTCAGTACTTC
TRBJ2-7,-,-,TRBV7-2,CASSAQVPYEQYF,TGTGCCAGCAGCGCACAGGTTCCCTACGAGCAGTACTTC
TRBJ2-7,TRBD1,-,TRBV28,CAITYGTGAVYEQYF,TGTGCCATAACATACGGGACAGGGGCGGTCTACGAGCAGTACTTC
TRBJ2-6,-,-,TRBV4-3,CASSQARTGANVLTF,TGCGCCAGCAGCCAAGCCCGGACAGGGGCCAACGTCCTGACTTTC
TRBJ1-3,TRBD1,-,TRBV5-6,CASSLAGTEKGGNTIYF,TGTGCCAGCAGCTTGGCCGGGACAGAAAAGGGTGGAAACACCATATATTTT
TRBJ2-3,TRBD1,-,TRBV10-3,CAISEKDRGGYF,TGTGCCATCAGTGAGAAGGACAGGGGTGGGTATTTT
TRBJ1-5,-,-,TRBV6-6,CASSYLTDNQPQHF,TGTGCCAGCAGTTACCTGACAGACAATCAGCCCCAGCATTTT
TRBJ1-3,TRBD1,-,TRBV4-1,CASSQHVPGQAQSSGNTIYF,TGCGCCAGCAGCCAACACGTCCCGGGACAGGCCCAGAGCTCTGGAAACACCATATATTTT
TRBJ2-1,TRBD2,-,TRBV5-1,CASSLFPATSGTYNEQFF,TGCGCCAGCAGCTTGTTCCCCGCGACTAGCGGTACCTACAATGAGCAGTTCTTC
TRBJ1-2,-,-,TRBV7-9,CASSLETGNYGYTF,TGTGCCAGCAGCCTAGAGACAGGCAACTATGGCTACACCTTC
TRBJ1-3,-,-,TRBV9,CASSAASGNTIYF,TGTGCCAGCAGCGCCGCCTCTGGAAACACCATATATTTT
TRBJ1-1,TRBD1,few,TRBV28,CASSRQTGGSNTEAFF,TGTGCCAGCAGCCGCCAGACAGGGGGATCGAACACTGAAGCTTTCTTT